This T cell receptor beta chain was sequenced for a study of blood T cell repertoires in COVID-19. Profiling relied on immunoSEQ multiplex PCR, and the TCRdb table lists in-frame clones only, not all of them. This repertoire shows a few hundred thousand clones, more than 70% found once; its top ten account for about 13%. This sequence was found in a human donor in a cohort sampled during active COVID-19. Input material: peripheral blood.

CDR3 nucleotides: TGTGCCAGCCTAGGACAGGGTGAAGCTTTCTTT. Its translation is CASLGQGEAFF. This chain links TRBV28 with TRBJ1-1; TRBD1 agrees at 8 bases. This CDR3 comprises 11 residues. Germline V gene data show CDR1 as MDHEN and CDR2 as SYDVKM. V trimming: 8 bases; J trimming: 7 bases; junction bases outside the gene matches: 3.